This T cell receptor (beta chain) was recovered during a study of blood T cell repertoires in COVID-19. As for the study in general: Samples representing acute and convalescent COVID-19 were sourced from the United States, Italy and Spain. In each case, the material was cDNA or gDNA derived from T cells, B-cell-depleted T cells, or PBMCs.

Donors in Cohort 3 counted as recovered after two negative PCRs, clearance, or symptom resolution. This CDR3 has 15 amino acids. Germline V gene lookup returns CDR1 SGHRS and CDR2 YFSETQ. J gave up 5 bases and V 4 bases, and 9 bases lay outside the gene matches. Authors' analysis steps: From reference gene primer amplification, estimates of nucleated cell counts were derived. Clones were read by immunoSEQ multiplex PCR, and TCRdb kept only the in-frame ones, dropping some. V, J and clone size derive from that table, while D and trimming were established from the DNA sequence. The repertoire has around 200,000 clones, about 87% of them found once; the top ten carry roughly 2.8%.

Sequenced input: PBMCs or T cells enriched from blood (not recorded which). The sequence came from a woman aged 25 to 45 who had recovered from COVID-19. The chain links TRBV5-1 to TRBJ2-5; 9 bases agree with TRBD2. The CDR3 protein is CASSAGGGVMETQYF. CDR3 nucleotides: TGCGCCAGCAGCGCCGGCGGGGGGGTCATGGAGACCCAGTACTTC.